This is a list of T cell receptor beta chains from one sample in a study of cytomegalovirus exposure and HLA in healthy donors. The protocol was immunoSEQ multiplex PCR, while the TCRdb copy is restricted to in-frame clones and leaves out a portion. The repertoire table contains 30,000 to 35,000 clones. Sequencing was carried out using PBMCs. These receptors were taken from a middle-aged woman in good health and CMV-seropositive. CDR3s include the opening cysteine and the closing phenylalanine or tryptophan. D genes are given only for firm matches.

J gene: TRBJ2-1
D gene: TRBD2
V gene: TRBV29-1
CDR3 protein: CSVEGTSGRTFFGQFF
CDR3 DNA: TGCAGCGTTGAAGGAACTAGCGGGAGGACCTTTTTCGGTCAGTTCTTC

J gene: TRBJ1-1
D gene: TRBD1
V gene: TRBV7-2
CDR3 protein: CASSRQGGDTEAFF
CDR3 DNA: TGTGCCAGCAGCCGACAGGGGGGGGACACTGAAGCTTTCTTT

J gene: TRBJ1-2
D gene: -
V gene: TRBV19
CDR3 protein: CASSIAGGADGYTF
CDR3 DNA: TGTGCCAGTAGTATCGCGGGGGGCGCAGACGGCTACACCTTC

J gene: TRBJ2-1
D gene: TRBD2
V gene: TRBV6-5
CDR3 protein: CASRILSGRTYEQFF
CDR3 DNA: TGTGCCAGCAGAATCCTTAGCGGGAGGACCTATGAGCAGTTCTTC

J gene: TRBJ2-1
D gene: TRBD1
V gene: TRBV11-3
CDR3 protein: CASSFPDRVDEQFF
CDR3 DNA: TGTGCCAGCAGCTTCCCGGACAGGGTCGATGAGCAGTTCTTC

J gene: TRBJ2-1
D gene: -
V gene: TRBV11-2
CDR3 protein: CASRRIGRTRNEQFF
CDR3 DNA: TGTGCCAGCAGGAGGATCGGGAGAACTAGGAATGAGCAGTTCTTC

J gene: TRBJ2-1
D gene: -
V gene: TRBV19
CDR3 protein: CASSIDGRAWDEQFF
CDR3 DNA: TGTGCCAGTAGTATAGACGGGAGAGCTTGGGATGAGCAGTTCTTC

J gene: TRBJ1-1
D gene: -
V gene: TRBV4-1
CDR3 protein: CASSGRNRVPVNTEAFF
CDR3 DNA: TGCGCCAGCAGCGGGAGAAACAGGGTTCCGGTTAACACTGAAGCTTTCTTT

J gene: TRBJ2-3
D gene: -
V gene: TRBV6-5
CDR3 protein: CASSQHRLGSQYF
CDR3 DNA: TGTGCCAGCAGCCAGCATAGACTAGGCTCGCAGTATTTT

J gene: TRBJ1-2
D gene: TRBD1
V gene: TRBV7-3
CDR3 protein: CASRYGQGALGYTF
CDR3 DNA: TGTGCCAGCAGATACGGACAGGGGGCGCTTGGCTACACCTTC

J gene: TRBJ2-1
D gene: TRBD2
V gene: TRBV4-3
CDR3 protein: CASSQLLAGGVSEQFF
CDR3 DNA: TGCGCCAGCAGCCAATTACTAGCGGGAGGGGTGAGCGAGCAGTTCTTC

J gene: TRBJ2-7
D gene: TRBD1
V gene: TRBV9
CDR3 protein: CASSYGQGSEQYF
CDR3 DNA: TGTGCCAGCAGCTATGGACAGGGAAGCGAGCAGTACTTC

J gene: TRBJ2-3
D gene: TRBD1
V gene: TRBV4-1
CDR3 protein: CASSLRTGRDTQYF
CDR3 DNA: TGCGCCAGCAGCCTAAGGACAGGCCGGGATACGCAGTATTTT

J gene: TRBJ2-7
D gene: -
V gene: TRBV19
CDR3 protein: CASSTAGGSYEQYF
CDR3 DNA: TGTGCCAGTAGCACTGCTGGCGGCTCCTACGAGCAGTACTTC

J gene: TRBJ2-7
D gene: -
V gene: TRBV12-2
CDR3 protein: CASPSGGAYEQYF
CDR3 DNA: TGTGCAAGTCCGTCGGGGGGGGCCTACGAGCAGTACTTC

J gene: TRBJ2-2
D gene: TRBD1
V gene: TRBV5-4
CDR3 protein: CASSRDRGTGELFF
CDR3 DNA: TGTGCCAGCAGCCGGGACAGGGGAACCGGGGAGCTGTTTTTT

J gene: TRBJ2-7
D gene: -
V gene: TRBV7-9
CDR3 protein: CASSPTGGSYEQYF
CDR3 DNA: TGTGCCAGCAGCCCCACCGGCGGGTCCTACGAGCAGTACTTC

J gene: TRBJ1-1
D gene: -
V gene: TRBV18
CDR3 protein: CASSFDSMNTEAFF
CDR3 DNA: TGTGCCAGCTCTTTCGACAGTATGAACACTGAAGCTTTCTTT

J gene: TRBJ2-7
D gene: -
V gene: TRBV11-2
CDR3 protein: CASSYSSYEQYF
CDR3 DNA: TGTGCCAGCAGCTATAGCTCCTACGAGCAGTACTTC

J gene: TRBJ1-2
D gene: -
V gene: TRBV5-6
CDR3 protein: CASRYTGLGYTF
CDR3 DNA: TGTGCCAGCAGATATACAGGGCTTGGCTACACCTTC

J gene: TRBJ2-5
D gene: TRBD2
V gene: TRBV5-6
CDR3 protein: CASSSDGGETQYF
CDR3 DNA: TGTGCCAGCAGCTCAGACGGGGGGGAGACCCAGTACTTC

J gene: TRBJ1-2
D gene: -
V gene: TRBV27
CDR3 protein: CASSLLPPDSVNYGYTF
CDR3 DNA: TGTGCCAGCAGTTTATTACCCCCGGACAGTGTTAACTATGGCTACACCTTC

J gene: TRBJ2-3
D gene: -
V gene: TRBV30
CDR3 protein: CAWSGGDKQYF
CDR3 DNA: TGTGCCTGGAGTGGGGGGGATAAGCAGTATTTT

J gene: TRBJ1-5
D gene: -
V gene: TRBV28
CDR3 protein: CASSLMARGGQPQHF
CDR3 DNA: TGTGCCAGCAGTTTGATGGCCAGGGGTGGTCAGCCCCAGCATTTT